The 2 T cell receptor beta chains given below trace back to one sample, sequenced in a study of shared clonotypes between healthy human individuals. Produced via immunoSEQ multiplex PCR; TCRdb's table is partial and in-frame only. The sample lists approximately 640,000 clones, 60% to 80% seen once, with approximately 1.8% in the top ten. Sequencing input: memory CD4+ T cells sorted from blood. As for subset: CD45RA-negative fraction. The receptors originated from a woman aged 25-40 years in good health.

CDR3 region: CATSPLLDGTEAFF. CDR3 sequence (DNA): TGTGCCACCAGCCCCCTTCTCGACGGCACTGAAGCTTTCTTT. The rearrangement uses TRBV15 and TRBJ1-1, with no clear D. V lost 5 bases to trimming and J lost 4 bases, with 14 bases between them. CDR1 and CDR2 (germline): LNHNV, YYDKDF (reference sequence). CDR3 length equals 14 residues.

DNA for the CDR3: TGTGCCAGCACCCCCGGGCTCCCCAAGGGAACTAATGAAAAACTGTTTTTT. Translating it yields CASTPGLPKGTNEKLFF. This chain joins TRBV6-4 and TRBJ1-4; D gene ambiguous. The CDR3 sequence is 17 residues long. Trimming shortened V by 7 bases and J by 1 base, and 19 bases separated the two germline ends. The germline CDR1 and CDR2 sequences are MRHNA and SNTAGT.